The T cell receptor (beta chain) described here comes from a study of blood T cell repertoires in COVID-19. Clones were read by immunoSEQ multiplex PCR, and TCRdb kept only the in-frame ones, dropping some. In the table there are tens of thousands of clones, about 75% of which are singletons. This CDR3 has 14 amino acids. Trimming left V 4 bases short and J 6 bases short, with 12 bases between. Per the germline V gene, CDR1 is LGHDT and CDR2 is YNNKEL (reference sequence). There are a few counts of this clone. This TCR was sampled from a human donor in a cohort sampled during active COVID-19. The source material was peripheral blood. The chain has TRBV3-1 (or the pseudogene TRBV3-2) and TRBJ2-2; D is possibly TRBD1 (5 bases). As DNA, the CDR3 is TGTGCCAGCAGCCCGGCCAGGGCTGCCGGGGAGCTGTTTTTT. Translated, it gives CASSPARAAGELFF.